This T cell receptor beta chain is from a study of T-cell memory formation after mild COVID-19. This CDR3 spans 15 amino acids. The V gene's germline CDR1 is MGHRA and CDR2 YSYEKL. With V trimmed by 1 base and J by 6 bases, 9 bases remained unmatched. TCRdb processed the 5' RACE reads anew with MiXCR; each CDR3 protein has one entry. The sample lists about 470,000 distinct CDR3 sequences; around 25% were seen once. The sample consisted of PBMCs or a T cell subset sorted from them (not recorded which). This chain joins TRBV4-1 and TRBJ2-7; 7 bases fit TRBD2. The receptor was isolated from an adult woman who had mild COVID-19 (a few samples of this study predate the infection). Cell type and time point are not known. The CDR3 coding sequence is TGCGCCAGCAGCCAAGCCGGTGGGGGGGGACTCGAGCAGTACTTC. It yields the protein CASSQAGGGGLEQYF.